This entry lists 14 T cell receptor beta chains sequenced from one sample in a study of T cell repertoires in cytomegalovirus infection. For these receptors, no antigen is known. TCRdb recomputed calls from the reads with MiXCR, one row per CDR3 protein. The sample carries about 130,000 distinct CDR3 sequences, roughly a quarter recorded once. The sequencing input was PBMCs, sequenced either directly or after in vitro stimulation (not recorded which). The receptors derive from a human donor in good health (CMV status not recorded). Some clones in this sample may be carry-over from other donors' samples.

The genes are TRBV5-6 and TRBJ1-2, with a weak D call TRBD1 (5 bases). This CDR3 has 13 amino acids. Trimming took 2 bases from V and 4 from J, leaving 9 bases between them. The germline CDR1 and CDR2 sequences are SGHDT and YYEEEE. CDR3 residues: CASSFPGSYGYTF. CDR3 DNA: TGTGCCAGCAGCTTTCCAGGGAGCTATGGCTACACCTTC.

On this clonotype: This may stem from a read error, because a much larger clone lies one nucleotide away. This chain uses TRBV7-3 with TRBJ1-2, with D perhaps TRBD1 (5 bases). Germline assignment: CDR1 SGHTA and CDR2 FQGTGA. The CDR3 is 13 amino acids. Trimming took 2 bases from V and 7 from J, leaving 11 bases between them. The CDR3 DNA sequence: TGTGCCAGCAGCTTAGGCGGAGGGGCTGGCTACACCTTC. Protein product: CASSLGGGAGYTF.

The sample holds a few counts of this clonotype. The chain has TRBV6-5 and TRBJ1-3; no definite D call. V lost 8 bases, J lost 1 base, and 12 bases lay in between. Germline values: CDR1 MNHEY, CDR2 SVGAGI. The CDR3 has 14 residues. The CDR3 sequence: CASRVSRSGNTIYF. The DNA of the CDR3 is TGTGCCAGCCGAGTATCGCGATCTGGAAACACCATATATTTT.

In this sample, this clonotype turned up a few times. This chain connects TRBV6-2 or TRBV6-3 to TRBJ2-7; no clear D. Germline V gene lookup returns CDR1 MNHEY and CDR2 SVGEGT. The CDR3 contains 12 residues. The V and J ends lost 7 bases and 4 bases respectively, with 11 bases between them. CDR3 residues: CASKDKEYEQYF. The CDR3 DNA follows: TGTGCCAGCAAGGATAAGGAGTACGAGCAGTACTTC.

This clonotype showed up just a few times. The chain carries TRBV12-3 or TRBV12-4 and TRBJ1-1, with D possibly being TRBD1 (5 bases). The CDR3 has 15 residues. Trimming removed 3 bases from V and 4 bases from J, with 15 bases in between. CDR3 sequence reads: CASSFEGAVTTEAFF. The CDR3 DNA reads TGTGCCAGCAGTTTCGAAGGGGCGGTGACCACTGAAGCTTTCTTT.

V gene TRBV7-2 combines with J gene TRBJ2-1; D not certain. V was clipped by 8 bases and J by 8 bases, with 7 bases between them. The germline CDR1 and CDR2 sequences are SGHTA and FQGNSA. The CDR3 is 10 amino acids. The CDR3 DNA reads TGTGCCAGCGGCTCCCATGAGCAGTTCTTC. Protein product: CASGSHEQFF.

This clonotype appeared many times. This chain uses TRBV6-8 with TRBJ2-7, with 7 bases lining up with TRBD1. CDR1 is MNHGY, CDR2 SAAAGT, per germline. Trimming at V came to 4 bases and at J to 0 bases, leaving 6 bases not matched to a gene. CDR3 size: 15 residues. The CDR3 coding sequence is TGTGCCAGCAGTTGGACAGGTTTGAACTCCTACGAGCAGTACGTC. Its protein is CASSWTGLNSYEQYV.

This clonotype was observed a handful of times. CDR3 residues: CASATGHYNEQFF. CDR3 nucleotide sequence: TGCGCCAGCGCAACAGGGCACTACAATGAGCAGTTCTTC. The chain joins TRBV4-1 to TRBJ2-1; D might be TRBD1 (6 bases). Trimming removed 8 bases from V and 3 bases from J, with 11 bases in between. The V gene's germline CDR1 is MGHRA and CDR2 YSYEKL. This CDR3 spans 13 amino acids.

This chain joins TRBV29-1 and TRBJ2-5, with TRBD2 as a possible D gene (5 bases). Trimming removed 8 bases from V and 2 bases from J, with 15 bases in between. CDR3 length: 13 residues. Looked up from germline, CDR1 is SQVTM and CDR2 is ANQGSEA. DNA of the CDR3: TGCAGCCTGCGGAGGCCTTCTCAAGAGACCCAGTACTTC. It yields the protein CSLRRPSQETQYF.

There are a few counts of this clonotype. V usage is TRBV7-9 and J usage is TRBJ2-1; D call uncertain. This CDR3 has 14 residues. V lost 0 bases and J lost 10, with 13 bases in between. CDR1 and CDR2 (germline): SEHNR, FQNEAQ (reference sequence). Written as DNA, the CDR3 is TGTGCCAGCAGCTTAGCCTCGGTGCTGATCGAGCAGTTCTTC. Protein: CASSLASVLIEQFF. The full variable domain, rest sourced from reference TRBV7-9 and TRBJ2-1, is DTGVSQNPRHKITKRGQNVTFRCDPISEHNRLYWYRQTLGQGPEFLTYFQNEAQLEKSRLLSDRFSAERPKGSFSTLEIQRTEQGDSAMYLCASSLASVLIEQFFGPGTRLTVL.

CDR3 residues: CASSSGSSGANVLTF. The DNA of the CDR3 is TGTGCCAGCAGCTCCGGGAGCTCTGGGGCCAACGTCCTGACTTTC. The chain joins TRBV12-3 or TRBV12-4 to TRBJ2-6; TRBD2 is a possible D gene (6 bases). V lost 6 bases and J 0 bases, leaving 9 bases between the germline ends. There are 15 residues in the CDR3.

This clonotype showed up many times. The V and J genes are TRBV7-9 and TRBJ2-1; the match to TRBD2 covers 15 bases. From germline, CDR1 is SEHNR and CDR2 FQNEAQ (reference sequence). The CDR3 is 17 residues long. V dropped 0 bases and J dropped 7; count of bases not matched to a gene: 4. The CDR3 here is CASSLARGLAGGNEQFF. The CDR3 DNA reads TGTGCCAGCAGCTTAGCCCGGGGACTAGCGGGAGGAAATGAGCAGTTCTTC.

The chain joins TRBV6-1 to TRBJ1-1; weak D call: TRBD1 (5 bases). Germline V gene data show CDR1 as MNHNS and CDR2 as SASEGT. Deletions cut 6 bases from V and 4 bases from J, with 12 bases between. The CDR3 totals 13 residues. The CDR3 DNA sequence: TGTGCCAGCAGGATAATTCAGGGCACTGAAGCTTTCTTT. This sequence encodes CASRIIQGTEAFF.

This chain links TRBV7-2 with TRBJ2-1; 8 bases fit TRBD2. The CDR3 has 16 residues. J was trimmed by 6 bases and V by 8 bases; bases with no gene match: 15. The germline V gene encodes CDR1 SGHTA and CDR2 FQGNSA. The CDR3 DNA reads as TGTGCCAGCGCGAGGCCCGGGGTAGCGGGACTCAATGAGCAGTTCTTC. Translation: CASARPGVAGLNEQFF.